A selection of T cell receptor beta chains follows, all from one sample in a study of response to subunit inactivated influenza vaccine. TCRdb itself ran the RT-PCR reads through MiXCR, one entry per CDR3 protein. The sample contains 550,000 to 800,000 distinct CDR3 sequences, 15% to 18% of which appear only once. The specimen comprised PBMCs from blood, sampled about 12 days after vaccination. The receptors come from a man aged 50 to 59 who received an inactivated influenza vaccine. Each CDR3 is given with its conserved first and last residue. D genes are given only for firm matches. Expanded clones are given a class, and other clones once, few, many or no size at all.

j_gene: TRBJ1-1; d_gene: NA; abundance: few; v_gene: TRBV24-1; CDR3aa: CATSAVNTEAFF; CDR3nt: TGTGCCACCAGTGCGGTGAACACTGAAGCTTTCTTT
j_gene: TRBJ2-5; d_gene: TRBD2; abundance: many; v_gene: TRBV7-2; CDR3aa: CASSLTSGGTQETQYF; CDR3nt: TGTGCCAGCAGCTTAACTAGCGGGGGGACTCAAGAGACCCAGTACTTC
j_gene: TRBJ2-5; d_gene: TRBD1; abundance: few; v_gene: TRBV28; CDR3aa: CASSLPGTVQETQYF; CDR3nt: TGTGCCAGCAGTTTACCCGGGACAGTCCAAGAGACCCAGTACTTC
j_gene: TRBJ2-5; d_gene: NA; abundance: many; v_gene: TRBV7-9; CDR3aa: CASSLVLGQQETQYF; CDR3nt: TGTGCCAGCAGCTTAGTACTAGGGCAACAAGAGACCCAGTACTTC
j_gene: TRBJ2-3; d_gene: NA; abundance: many; v_gene: TRBV7-2; CDR3aa: CASSLAVADTQYF; CDR3nt: TGTGCCAGCAGCTTAGCTGTCGCAGATACGCAGTATTTT
j_gene: TRBJ1-6; d_gene: TRBD1; abundance: NA; v_gene: TRBV18; CDR3aa: CASSRDRGTGANSPLHF; CDR3nt: TGTGCCAGCTCACGGGACCGGGGTACAGGGGCCAATTCACCCCTCCACTTT
j_gene: TRBJ2-2; d_gene: NA; abundance: NA; v_gene: TRBV20-1; CDR3aa: CSAPFFSPGELFF; CDR3nt: TGCAGTGCTCCATTCTTTAGCCCCGGGGAGCTGTTTTTT
j_gene: TRBJ2-7; d_gene: NA; abundance: NA; v_gene: TRBV6-5; CDR3aa: CASSYLGTYEQYF; CDR3nt: TGTGCCAGCAGTTACTTAGGAACCTACGAGCAGTACTTC
j_gene: TRBJ2-7; d_gene: TRBD2; abundance: NA; v_gene: TRBV12-3/TRBV12-4; CDR3aa: CASSLRLAIHEQYF; CDR3nt: TGTGCCAGCAGTTTAAGACTAGCGATCCACGAGCAGTACTTC
j_gene: TRBJ1-2; d_gene: TRBD1; abundance: few; v_gene: TRBV5-5; CDR3aa: CASSVNSRTGVLIYGYTF; CDR3nt: TGTGCCAGCAGCGTGAATTCACGGACAGGGGTCCTTATATATGGCTACACCTTC
j_gene: TRBJ1-1; d_gene: NA; abundance: many; v_gene: TRBV20-1; CDR3aa: CSGSTASNTEAFF; CDR3nt: TGCAGTGGTTCGACAGCTTCCAACACTGAAGCTTTCTTT
j_gene: TRBJ2-3; d_gene: NA; abundance: NA; v_gene: TRBV6-1; CDR3aa: CASRRDWRTDTQYF; CDR3nt: TGTGCCAGCCGCCGGGACTGGCGCACAGATACGCAGTATTTT
j_gene: TRBJ2-7; d_gene: TRBD1; abundance: few; v_gene: TRBV10-3; CDR3aa: CAIKGGQEEQYF; CDR3nt: TGTGCCATCAAGGGCGGACAGGAGGAGCAGTACTTC